Listed below are T cell receptor beta chains from one sample, sequenced in a study of cytomegalovirus exposure and HLA in healthy donors. Only in-frame clones appear in the TCRdb table, and some are missing; sequencing was by immunoSEQ multiplex PCR. The table includes approximately 120,000 clones, approximately 71% detected once. The sequenced sample consisted of PBMCs. Receptors were obtained from a man between 40 and 49 years old in good health and CMV-seronegative. Each CDR3 is given with its conserved first and last residue. The order of the fields is J gene, V gene, clone size, D gene, CDR3 DNA, CDR3 protein. A D gene is named only where the DNA matches it firmly. For some rows the clone size is stated as once, few or many, or as a class when expanded; others skip it.

TRBJ2-5 | TRBV7-2 | . | TRBD1 | TGTGCCAGCAGCTTGCTACAGGGGGTAGGAGAGACCCAGTACTTC | CASSLLQGVGETQYF
TRBJ2-2 | TRBV30 | . | TRBD2 | TGTGCCTGTGTCAGGGAAGCTAGCGGGGGGGCCGTCGCCGGGGAGCTGTTTTTT | CACVREASGGAVAGELFF
TRBJ2-5 | TRBV5-1 | . | TRBD2 | TGCGCCAGCAGCGAACCGGGACTACCGGCCCAGTACTTC | CASSEPGLPAQYF
TRBJ1-5 | TRBV7-9 | . | . | TGTGCCAGCAGCAGAACTAGTCAGCCCCAGCATTTT | CASSRTSQPQHF
TRBJ1-5 | TRBV11-2 | . | . | TGTGCCAGCAGCTTAGAATCTGGAGCCTATCCCCAGCATTTT | CASSLESGAYPQHF
TRBJ1-2 | TRBV28 | . | . | TGTGCCAGCAGTTTAGGGCTAACTTTGCGTGGCTACACCTTC | CASSLGLTLRGYTF
TRBJ2-1 | TRBV7-9 | . | TRBD1 | TGTGCCAGCAGCGCCCACAGGGGATTCAATGAGCAGTTCTTC | CASSAHRGFNEQFF
TRBJ1-1 | TRBV10-3 | . | . | TGTGCCATCAGTGAGAGGGGTGGTCGGACTGAAGCTTTCTTT | CAISERGGRTEAFF
TRBJ2-7 | TRBV6-5 | once | . | TGTGCCAGCACGGCCGGGAACACCTACGAGCAGTACTTC | CASTAGNTYEQYF
TRBJ1-1 | TRBV5-1 | . | TRBD1 | TGCGCCAGCAGCTTGGTACAGGGGGCGCGGACTGAAGCTTTCTTT | CASSLVQGARTEAFF
TRBJ1-4 | TRBV27 | . | TRBD1 | TGTGCCAGCAGTTCTTTACAGGGGGCCCCCCAGTACGGTGAAAAACTGTTTTTT | CASSSLQGAPQYGEKLFF
TRBJ1-6 | TRBV27 | . | TRBD1 | TGTGCCAGCAGTTTGCGACAGGGACTGTCTCCTAACTCACCCCTCCACTTT | CASSLRQGLSPNSPLHF
TRBJ1-5 | TRBV6-5 | . | . | TGTGCCAGCAGCCCAGGTTATGGCAATCAGCCCCAGCATTTT | CASSPGYGNQPQHF
TRBJ1-2 | TRBV30 | . | . | TGTGCCTGGAGTGTACTTTTACCCAGGGGCCACTATGGCTACACCTTC | CAWSVLLPRGHYGYTF
TRBJ1-4 | TRBV5-1 | medium-sized | . | TGCGCCAGCAGCCAGACTGAAAAGCGGGAAAAACTGTTTTTT | CASSQTEKREKLFF
TRBJ1-5 | TRBV6-1 | . | . | TGTGCCAGCAGTGAATTGCGGGCAGAGATGGGTCAGCCCCAGCATTTT | CASSELRAEMGQPQHF
TRBJ1-6 | TRBV6-4 | . | . | TGTGCCAGCAGTGACTCGGGGGAGGGCGTTAATTCACCCCTCCACTTT | CASSDSGEGVNSPLHF
TRBJ1-3 | TRBV30 | . | . | TGTGCCTGGAATACTTACTCTGGAAACACCATATATTTT | CAWNTYSGNTIYF
TRBJ2-5 | TRBV11-3 | few | TRBD2 | TGTGCCAGCAGCTTAGGGGGGACTAGAGGGGAGACCCAGTACTTC | CASSLGGTRGETQYF
TRBJ2-1 | TRBV5-1 | . | TRBD2 | TGCGCCAGCAGCTTGACGGGGGGCTCCTACAATGAGCAGTTCTTC | CASSLTGGSYNEQFF
TRBJ1-1 | TRBV19 | once | . | TGTGCCAGTAGTATGATGAGGGTAGAGCGGACTGAAGCTTTCTTT | CASSMMRVERTEAFF
TRBJ1-6 | TRBV9 | . | . | TGTGCCAGCAGCGTAATGTACAGGGATTCACCCCTCCACTTT | CASSVMYRDSPLHF
TRBJ1-1 | TRBV4-2 | . | . | TGTGCCAGCAGCTCCACCACAGAGGGAGTGGACACTGAAGCTTTCTTT | CASSSTTEGVDTEAFF
TRBJ2-5 | TRBV5-1 | . | . | TGCGCCAGCAGCCCAGGTCCGGCGGGGGCACAAGAGACCCAGTACTTC | CASSPGPAGAQETQYF
TRBJ2-5 | TRBV4-1 | . | TRBD2 | TGCGCCAGCAGCCAACCGGGGACTAGGGGAGGTGAGACCCAGTACTTC | CASSQPGTRGGETQYF
TRBJ1-4 | TRBV2 | . | . | TGTGCCTTACGGGAACCAGAAAAACTGTTTTTT | CALREPEKLFF
TRBJ2-7 | TRBV5-1 | . | . | TGCGCCAGCAGCTTAGACAAGGGGAAATACGAGCAGTACTTC | CASSLDKGKYEQYF
TRBJ1-1 | TRBV6-5 | . | . | TGTGCCAGCAGCCCCCGGCAGGCGGAGGGTGAAGCTTTCTTT | CASSPRQAEGEAFF
TRBJ2-3 | TRBV27 | few | . | TGTGCCAGCAGTCCACAGACCACAGATACGCAGTATTTT | CASSPQTTDTQYF